This T cell receptor (beta chain) was recorded in a study of shared clonotypes between healthy human individuals. About the research overall: Per-donor plates numbered three CD4 naive, three CD4 memory, two CD8 naive and one CD8 memory. Whole-study findings and limits: When naive CD4 clonotypes were compared across a few donors, about 4.8% were shared. In general, naive subsets displayed greater estimated richness than memory subsets did.

Naive CD8 cells were CD45RO-negative, positively selected for CCR7, excluding terminally differentiated effector memory CD45RA+ cells. TCRdb's copy holds only in-frame clones and misses some; the assay was immunoSEQ multiplex PCR. The data show around 2.1 million clones, 85% to 95% seen once. Concerning this clone: Its antigen is as yet unknown.

The ends were cut back, 2 bases at V and 0 bases at J, with 16 bases in the middle. CDR1 is SGHRS, CDR2 YFSETQ, per germline. The CDR3 is 17 residues long. Input material: naive CD8+ T cells from PBMCs. V usage is TRBV5-1 and J usage is TRBJ2-3, with D possibly TRBD2 on 5 matching bases. The clonotype originates from a man between 18 and 35 years old in good health. Some clones in this sample may be carry-over from other donors' samples. The CDR3 loop reads CASSLILGAPSTDTQYF. DNA of the CDR3: TGCGCCAGCAGCTTAATTTTGGGAGCCCCTAGCACAGATACGCAGTATTTT. Filled out from reference TRBV5-1 and TRBJ2-3, the complete variable domain reads KAGVTQTPRYLIKTRGQQVTLSCSPISGHRSVSWYQQTPGQGLQFLFEYFSETQRNKGNFPGRFSGRQFSNSRSEMNVSTLELGDSALYLCASSLILGAPSTDTQYFGPGTRLTVL.